These T cell receptor beta chains were read from a single sample in a study of T-cell memory formation after mild COVID-19. TCRdb processed the 5' RACE reads anew with MiXCR; each CDR3 protein has one entry. The table records 350,000 to 450,000 distinct CDR3 sequences, 20% to 25% of them present only once. Sample: PBMCs or a T cell subset sorted from them (not recorded which). The receptors were gathered from an adult woman who had mild COVID-19 (a few samples of this study predate the infection). Cell type and time point are not known. The CDR3 runs from the conserved cysteine through the conserved F or W. D genes are given only for firm matches. Only some rows state a clone size, as once, few, many or a class for expanded clones.

v_call,cdr3_length,j_call,clone_size,d_call,cdr3_nt,cdr3_aa
TRBV7-8,14,TRBJ1-3,.,.,TGTGCCAGCAGCTTACGGGAGGGTGGAAACACCATATATTTT,CASSLREGGNTIYF
TRBV24-1,17,TRBJ2-3,.,TRBD1,TGTGCCACCAGACCCGGGACAGGGAAGAGTCGGGGAGATACGCAGTATTTT,CATRPGTGKSRGDTQYF
TRBV5-1,15,TRBJ2-2,.,TRBD2,TGCGCCAGCAAAAGCGGGGGGGCCCGGATCGGGGAGCTGTTTTTT,CASKSGGARIGELFF
TRBV11-2,13,TRBJ2-5,.,.,TGTGCCAGCAGCTTAGACGGGTTGGAGACCCAGTACTTC,CASSLDGLETQYF
TRBV7-9,16,TRBJ2-1,.,.,TGTGCCAGCAGCCCTAAGCGCCGAATATCCTACAATGAGCAGTTCTTC,CASSPKRRISYNEQFF
TRBV12-3/TRBV12-4,15,TRBJ2-2,.,.,TGTGCCAGCAGTCTCGACTCCGGAGAGACCGGGGAGCTGTTTTTT,CASSLDSGETGELFF
TRBV5-1,14,TRBJ2-1,few,TRBD1,TGCGCCAGCAGCTTGGGGACAGGGGCCCGGGAGCAGTTCTTC,CASSLGTGAREQFF
TRBV7-6,14,TRBJ2-1,few,TRBD1,TGTGCCAGCAGGATAGGACAGGGGTACAATGAGCAGTTCTTC,CASRIGQGYNEQFF
TRBV7-8,18,TRBJ1-2,.,TRBD1,TGTGCCAGCAGCTTAGGGGCTACCGGGACAGGGAAAGACTATGGCTACACCTTC,CASSLGATGTGKDYGYTF
TRBV30,14,TRBJ1-6,once,TRBD1,TGTGCCTGGAATCTCCAGGGGGGTAATTCACCCCTCCACTTT,CAWNLQGGNSPLHF
TRBV24-1,11,TRBJ2-7,once,.,TGTGCCACCTCGGCGTTAGGGGAGCAGTACTTC,CATSALGEQYF
TRBV7-9,17,TRBJ2-4,.,.,TGTGCCAGCAGCCCCCGGCCGGGCGAAGGGGCCAAAAACATTCAGTACTTC,CASSPRPGEGAKNIQYF
TRBV20-1,15,TRBJ2-1,few,.,TGCAGTGCTCCCCCAGCGGGCAAGGGTCAGAATGAGCAGTTCTTC,CSAPPAGKGQNEQFF
TRBV29-1,13,TRBJ1-4,few,TRBD1,TGCAGCGTTGAGACAGGGGAGGAGGAAAAACTGTTTTTT,CSVETGEEEKLFF
TRBV5-1,16,TRBJ2-5,few,.,TGCGCCAGCAGCTTGACTGTAACAGGAGGGCGAGAGACCCAGTACTTC,CASSLTVTGGRETQYF
TRBV7-6,14,TRBJ2-5,few,.,TGTGCCAGCAGCTTTGGAAGGGCCCTAGAGACCCAGTACTTC,CASSFGRALETQYF
TRBV7-8,15,TRBJ1-1,.,TRBD1,TGTGCCAGCAGCATAGAGGGACAGGGGGGCACTGAAGCTTTCTTT,CASSIEGQGGTEAFF
TRBV15,14,TRBJ2-2,.,.,TGTGCCACCAGCTTTTCAGGGGTAGGCGGGGAGCTGTTTTTT,CATSFSGVGGELFF
TRBV12-3/TRBV12-4,15,TRBJ2-7,many,TRBD1,TGTGCCAGCAGCTTAACAGGGGGTAGGTCCTACGAGCAGTACTTC,CASSLTGGRSYEQYF
TRBV7-8,12,TRBJ2-1,few,.,TGTGCCAGCAGCTTACTAGGTCGGGCGCAGTTCTTC,CASSLLGRAQFF
TRBV11-2,16,TRBJ2-1,.,.,TGTGCCAGCAGGTCCAAACTGGGACCCGGTACCAATGAGCAGTTCTTC,CASRSKLGPGTNEQFF
TRBV19,13,TRBJ2-1,.,.,TGTGCCAGTAGTATAGGGTACGGGGTAGAGCCGTTCTTC,CASSIGYGVEPFF
TRBV6-2/TRBV6-3,11,TRBJ1-1,few,.,TGTGCCAGCAGGTTCGGGACCGAAGCTTTCTTT,CASRFGTEAFF
TRBV7-9,16,TRBJ2-1,.,.,TGTGCCAGCACCCCACTCCGGGACGTAGTGAGCAATGAGCAGTTCTTC,CASTPLRDVVSNEQFF
TRBV29-1,12,TRBJ1-1,.,TRBD1,TGCAGCGTGGGGGGACAGGGGACTGAAGCTTTCTTT,CSVGGQGTEAFF
TRBV2,14,TRBJ2-1,few,.,TGTGCCAGCAGCCCGACATGGGTGTACAATGAGCAGTTCTTC,CASSPTWVYNEQFF
TRBV20-1,15,TRBJ2-1,few,TRBD2,TGCAGTGCTAGAGATTCGGGACTAGAATACAATGAGCAGTTCTTC,CSARDSGLEYNEQFF
TRBV20-1,14,TRBJ2-7,.,.,TGCAGTGCTAGAGGGCCCCAGGGGTTAGACGAGCAGTACTTC,CSARGPQGLDEQYF
TRBV20-1,12,TRBJ2-4,.,.,TGCAGTGCTAAACAGGGAGGAAACATTCAGTACTTC,CSAKQGGNIQYF
TRBV20-1,13,TRBJ2-7,few,.,TGCAGTGCGTCCCAGGGAACCCTCTACGAGCAGTACTTC,CSASQGTLYEQYF
TRBV12-3/TRBV12-4,17,TRBJ1-2,few,TRBD1,TGTGCCAGCACCGGGCCCCCGAGGGGGCGCCGTAACTATGGCTACACCTTC,CASTGPPRGRRNYGYTF
TRBV5-1,14,TRBJ2-2,.,.,TGCGCCAGCAGCTTACTGACTACGCCCGGGGAGCTGTTTTTT,CASSLLTTPGELFF
TRBV24-1,11,TRBJ1-2,few,.,TGTGCCACCAGTGAGGGTTATGGCTACACCTTC,CATSEGYGYTF
TRBV24-1,16,TRBJ2-1,.,TRBD2,TGTGCCACCTCTGGGGGAGGGGCTAGCTCCTACAATGAGCAGTTCTTC,CATSGGGASSYNEQFF
TRBV7-2,16,TRBJ2-1,once,TRBD1,TGTGCCAGCAGCCCACTAGGACAGGGGGCAACTGGTGAGCAGTTCTTC,CASSPLGQGATGEQFF
TRBV9,16,TRBJ1-2,.,.,TGTGCCAGCAGCGTGGGCAGCGGGAAAGCTAACTATGGCTACACCTTC,CASSVGSGKANYGYTF
TRBV6-2/TRBV6-3,14,TRBJ2-7,few,.,TGTGCCAGCAGTTACTGGCGGGATGCCTACGAGCAGTACTTC,CASSYWRDAYEQYF
TRBV9,14,TRBJ1-6,.,.,TGTGCCAGCAGCTCGACAGCATATAATTCACCCCTCCACTTT,CASSSTAYNSPLHF
TRBV7-8,16,TRBJ2-3,few,TRBD1,TGTGCCAGCAGCTTAGATAGGGGGCCCCGCACAGATACGCAGTATTTT,CASSLDRGPRTDTQYF
TRBV15,14,TRBJ2-1,few,.,TGTGCCACCAGCAGCGTAAGAGCAGGAGGTGAGCAGTTCTTC,CATSSVRAGGEQFF
TRBV10-1,12,TRBJ1-1,few,.,TGCGCCAGCACTCCAAGGGCAGGGGAAGCTTTCTTT,CASTPRAGEAFF
TRBV12-3/TRBV12-4,13,TRBJ2-7,few,.,TGTGCCAGCAGTTTTTCTGCCTCCTACGAGCAGTACTTC,CASSFSASYEQYF
TRBV5-1,15,TRBJ1-1,.,.,TGCGCCAGCAGCTTGGATGGGCAGGGGCCCACTGAAGCTTTCTTT,CASSLDGQGPTEAFF
TRBV29-1,15,TRBJ2-6,few,.,TGCAGCTTCCAGGACAGCGCAGCTGGGGCCAACGTCCTGACTTTC,CSFQDSAAGANVLTF
TRBV5-1,16,TRBJ2-6,few,.,TGCGCCAGCAGCTCTTCGACAGGAACTGGGGCCAACGTCCTGACTTTC,CASSSSTGTGANVLTF